This entry features one TCR beta chain sequence. What it binds is not known. The data were taken from a study of cytomegalovirus exposure and HLA in healthy donors. General observations from the study: Common viral pathogens (according to a later analysis) appeared linked to several of the most significant clusters. Listed as cytomegalovirus-associated were 164 TCR beta chains. It was confirmed in vitro that a few of the CMV-associated chains were specific for CMV antigens. In a later analysis, CMV-associated beta chains were mostly HLA-associated, it appeared.

This CDR3 contains 16 residues. The junction had 6 bases not matched to a gene; V was cut back by 5 bases and J by 1 base. Germline V lookup: CDR1 WSHSY, CDR2 SAAADI. Amplification used 60 Vbeta primers and 13 Jbeta primers. Libraries were prepared by immunoSEQ multiplex PCR; TCRdb keeps only in-frame clonotypes and omits some of them. The data show about 210,000 clones, and the top ten clones hold roughly 0.98%. The sequencing input was PBMCs. This sequence joins TRBV10-2 and TRBJ2-5; 11 bases agree with TRBD1. The clonotype comes from a young woman in good health and CMV-seropositive. The CDR3 bases are TGCGCCAGCAGTCTCGGACAGGGGGCCATCCAAGAGACCCAGTACTTC. Amino acid sequence: CASSLGQGAIQETQYF.